This T cell receptor beta chain was profiled in a study of PD-1 blockade in classical Hodgkin lymphoma. Trimming pared 10 bases from V and 5 bases from J, leaving 18 bases between. Per germline, CDR1 LNHDA and CDR2 SQIVND (reference sequence). This CDR3 contains 14 residues. Brentuximab vedotin exposure varied among the patients, all of whom had relapsed after autologous stem cell transplantation. Profiled with immunoSEQ multiplex PCR; TCRdb holds only in-frame clones, not every one. This table has about 24,000 clones, nearly 80% appearing once. The source of this sequence is a human donor with classical Hodgkin lymphoma. The gene calls are TRBV19 and TRBJ2-1; D might be TRBD1 or TRBD2, each matching 5 bases. The source was peripheral blood mononuclear cells (PBMCs), collected at baseline. CDR3: CATRGSMENNEQFF. CDR3 DNA: TGTGCCACCCGGGGCTCAATGGAAAACAATGAGCAGTTCTTC.